This TCR beta chain was recorded in a study of T-cell memory formation after mild COVID-19. TCRdb processed the 5' RACE reads anew with MiXCR; each CDR3 protein has one entry. The sample has under 200,000 distinct CDR3 sequences, roughly 28% seen once; the top ten hold approximately 12%. CDR3 size: 14 residues. Unmatched junction bases numbered 5, after V lost 4 bases and J lost 6 bases. From germline, CDR1 is LNHDA and CDR2 SQIVND (reference sequence). The chain is built from TRBV19 and TRBJ2-2, with 7 bases fitting TRBD2. The receptor was isolated from an adult woman who had mild COVID-19 (a few samples of this study predate the infection). Cell type and time point are not known. Sequenced input: PBMCs or a T cell subset sorted from them (not recorded which). CDR3 DNA: TGTGCCAGTAGTACCTTAGGGAGGGCCGGGGAGCTGTTTTTT. Translated, it gives CASSTLGRAGELFF.